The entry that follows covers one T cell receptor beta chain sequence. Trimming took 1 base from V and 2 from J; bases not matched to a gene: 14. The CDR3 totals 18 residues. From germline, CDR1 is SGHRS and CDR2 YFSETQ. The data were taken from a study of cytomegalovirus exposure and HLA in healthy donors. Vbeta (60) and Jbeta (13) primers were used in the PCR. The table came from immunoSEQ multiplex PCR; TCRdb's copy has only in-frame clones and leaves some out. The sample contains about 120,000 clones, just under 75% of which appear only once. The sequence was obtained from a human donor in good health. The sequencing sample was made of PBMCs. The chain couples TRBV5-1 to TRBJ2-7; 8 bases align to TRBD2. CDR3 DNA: TGCGCCAGCAGCTTGACTCTCGGGGGGGTGACTAGCCCCTACGAGCAGTACTTC. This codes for CASSLTLGGVTSPYEQYF.